What follows are 27 T cell receptor beta chains derived from one specimen sequenced in a study of Graves' ophthalmopathy and Graves' hyperthyroidism. Transcripts of RNA were the source for amplifying TCR beta CDR3 regions. An initial RT-PCR round employing HTBI primers preceded a second-round multiplex PCR. Each CDR3 protein is one row after TCRdb ran MiXCR on the multiplex PCR reads. The sample consists of about 400,000 distinct CDR3 sequences, around 17% of them appearing once. Material: peripheral blood. These receptors all come from a woman between 18 and 30 years old with Graves' ophthalmopathy.

This clonotype was counted between two and nine times. The chain uses TRBV29-1 and TRBJ2-5, with a weak D call TRBD1 (6 bases). The CDR3 length is 14 residues. V lost 4 bases to trimming and J lost 5 bases, with 17 bases between them. Germline CDR1 SQVTM, CDR2 ANQGSEA. The CDR3 loop is CSVVGQGILETQYF. CDR3 nucleotide sequence: TGCAGCGTTGTTGGGCAGGGGATTTTGGAGACCCAGTACTTC. The variable domain in full, with the rest retrieved from reference TRBV29-1 and TRBJ2-5, is SAVISQKPSRDICQRGTSLTIQCQVDSQVTMMFWYRQQPGQSLTLIATANQGSEATYESGFVIDKFPISRPNLTFSTLTVSNMSPEDSSIYLCSVVGQGILETQYFGPGTRLLVL.

In its sample, this clonotype was seen many times. The chain combines TRBV6-4 with TRBJ1-1; no firm D call. This CDR3 region has 11 residues. The ends were cut back, 5 bases at V and 11 bases at J, with 12 bases in the middle. Germline loops: CDR1 MRHNA, CDR2 SNTAGT. The DNA of the CDR3 is TGTGCCAGCAGTTATAGGGAGGTCGCTTTCTTT. Translating it yields CASSYREVAFF.

This clonotype was seen many times. This sequence joins TRBV6-2 or TRBV6-3 and TRBJ2-5; 10 bases are shared with TRBD2. This CDR3 has 16 residues. Germline CDR1 and CDR2: MNHEY and SVGEGT. V trimming: 6 bases; J trimming: 2 bases; junction bases outside the gene matches: 9. The CDR3 spells CASSLGSGGTQETQYF. In nucleotides, the CDR3 is TGTGCCAGCAGCCTCGGTAGCGGGGGGACTCAAGAGACCCAGTACTTC.

This clonotype was observed many times. The chain is built from TRBV19 and TRBJ1-1; maybe TRBD1 (5 bases). Germline assignment: CDR1 LNHDA and CDR2 SQIVND (reference sequence). V lost 5 bases and J lost 4, with 23 bases in between. The CDR3 totals 17 residues. The CDR3 DNA is TGTGCCAGTAGTCCTACCCTCGGACTGGGCAGGGTCACTGAAGCTTTCTTT. It translates to CASSPTLGLGRVTEAFF. The full variable domain, with the rest looked up from reference TRBV19 and TRBJ1-1, is DGGITQSPKYLFRKEGQNVTLSCEQNLNHDAMYWYRQDPGQGLRLIYYSQIVNDFQKGDIAEGYSVSREKKESFPLTVTSAQKNPTAFYLCASSPTLGLGRVTEAFFGQGTRLTVV.

This clonotype has a count of ten or more. V and J are TRBV27 and TRBJ2-7; 9 nucleotides line up with TRBD1. This CDR3 region has 16 residues. The V gene's germline CDR1 is MNHEY and CDR2 SMNVEV (reference sequence). V was clipped by 8 bases and J by 6 bases; unmatched bases: 17. CDR3 residues: CASGPGTGIGVLEQYF. The CDR3 coding sequence is TGTGCCAGCGGTCCCGGGACAGGGATTGGGGTACTCGAGCAGTACTTC.

This clonotype occurred many times. This chain links TRBV5-1 with TRBJ2-7; tentative D call: TRBD2 (6 bases). CDR3 length: 15 amino acids. Per germline, CDR1 SGHRS and CDR2 YFSETQ. Trimming stripped 0 bases from V and 2 bases from J, with 12 bases between. The CDR3 DNA is TGCGCCAGCAGCTTGGTCGGCGGGGATACCTACGAGCAGTACTTC. Protein: CASSLVGGDTYEQYF.

The sample holds many counts of this clonotype. The chain couples TRBV7-2 to TRBJ2-7, with D tentatively TRBD1 or TRBD2 (5 bases each). V shed 5 bases and J shed 6 bases, with 8 bases lying between them. The CDR3 covers 11 residues. Germline V CDR1 and CDR2: SGHTA, FQGNSA. The CDR3 is CASSAGGEQYF. Here the CDR3 DNA reads TGTGCCAGCAGCGCTGGGGGCGAGCAGTACTTC.

This clonotype has at least ten counts. The chain couples TRBV5-6 to TRBJ2-7; perhaps TRBD1 as D (6 bases). V was pared by 4 bases and J by 4 bases, with 21 bases between. CDR3 length: 16 residues. Per germline, CDR1 SGHDT and CDR2 YYEEEE. CDR3 in DNA: TGTGCCAGCAGCCCTCGTCTCAGGGGTTCTGGGTACGAGCAGTACTTC. Translation: CASSPRLRGSGYEQYF. The full variable domain, completed using reference TRBV5-6 and TRBJ2-7, is DAGVTQSPTHLIKTRGQQVTLRCSPKSGHDTVSWYQQALGQGPQFIFQYYEEEERQRGNFPDRFSGHQFPNYSSELNVNALLLGDSALYLCASSPRLRGSGYEQYFGPGTRLTVT.

This clonotype was picked up many times. This chain connects TRBV5-1 to TRBJ2-5, with a weak D call TRBD1 (6 bases). V was cut by 3 bases and J by 5 bases, with 14 bases left in between. Per the germline V gene, CDR1 is SGHRS and CDR2 is YFSETQ. The CDR3 extends over 14 amino acids. The CDR3 is CASSSLQGRETQYF. In DNA form, the CDR3 reads TGCGCCAGCAGCTCACTACAGGGACGGGAGACCCAGTACTTC.

This clonotype was observed at least ten times. The V and J genes are TRBV20-1 and TRBJ2-7, with a tentative D call TRBD2 (6 bases). Germline loops: CDR1 DFQATT, CDR2 SNEGSKA (reference sequence). V shed 3 bases and J shed 0 bases, with 12 bases lying between them. CDR3 length equals 14 residues. The CDR3 DNA reads TGCAGTGCTAGGGGGGGTACCTTCTCCTACGAGCAGTACTTC. It codes for CSARGGTFSYEQYF.

This clonotype appeared many times. This rearrangement joins TRBV20-1 to TRBJ2-4, with D possibly being TRBD2 (5 bases). This CDR3 comprises 14 residues. The germline V and J ends were trimmed by 5 bases and 5 bases, with 16 bases remaining between them. From germline, CDR1 is DFQATT and CDR2 SNEGSKA (reference sequence). The CDR3 region is CSAEASGFQNIQYF. The CDR3 nucleotides read TGCAGTGCTGAGGCGTCGGGGTTTCAAAACATTCAGTACTTC.

This clonotype was seen many times. The chain employs TRBV28 and TRBJ2-7; possibly TRBD2 for D (6 bases). Germline V gene sequence: CDR1 MDHEN, CDR2 SYDVKM. The CDR3 length is 12 residues. Trimming shortened V by 5 bases and J by 6 bases, and 11 bases separated the two germline ends. The CDR3 here is CASSMTSGEQYF. CDR3 sequence (DNA): TGTGCCAGCAGTATGACTAGTGGCGAGCAGTACTTC.

There are many counts of this clonotype. V and J are TRBV6-5 and TRBJ1-1; D is ambiguous. The length of the CDR3 is 14 residues. Germline values: CDR1 MNHEY, CDR2 SVGAGI. V lost 6 bases and J 1 base, leaving 12 bases between the germline ends. In nucleotides, the CDR3 is TGTGCCAGCAGCCCTCGGGGTACGAACACTGAAGCTTTCTTT. This codes for CASSPRGTNTEAFF.

This clonotype was seen many times. This chain links TRBV30 with TRBJ1-5; D unclear. V was shortened by 0 bases and J by 2 bases, with 8 bases between the two germline ends. Germline CDR1 GTSNPN, CDR2 SVGIG (reference sequence). The CDR3 is 14 residues long. This CDR3 is CAWSVGLGNQPQHF. The DNA for the CDR3 is TGTGCCTGGAGTGTCGGGTTGGGCAATCAGCCCCAGCATTTT.

This clonotype showed up many times. The CDR3 region is CASSQVAGGQETQYF. The CDR3 DNA reads TGCGCCAGCAGCCAAGTAGCGGGGGGGCAAGAGACCCAGTACTTC. This rearrangement joins TRBV4-3 to TRBJ2-5; TRBD2 aligns across 11 bases. The ends lost 1 base at V and 2 bases at J; junction bases unmatched: 0. CDR1 is LGHNA, CDR2 YSLEER, per germline. CDR3 size: 15 residues.

In its sample, this clonotype was seen many times. This rearrangement joins TRBV6-2 or TRBV6-3 to TRBJ2-4; D may be TRBD1 (6 bases). The CDR3 covers 13 residues. Germline V gives CDR1 MNHEY, CDR2 SVGEGT. Trimming left V 6 bases short and J 4 bases short, with 10 bases between. Here the CDR3 DNA reads TGTGCCAGCAGAAGGACAGCGAAAAACATTCAGTACTTC. This gives the protein CASRRTAKNIQYF.

In this sample, this clonotype turned up a few times. This sequence joins TRBV30 and TRBJ2-6, with TRBD1 identical over 7 bases. The CDR3 spans 16 residues. V gave up 0 bases and J gave up 2 bases; unmatched junction bases: 4. Germline lookup yields CDR1 GTSNPN and CDR2 SVGIG (reference sequence). The CDR3 sequence: CAWSVPTGAGANVLTF. The DNA for the CDR3 is TGTGCCTGGAGTGTACCCACAGGGGCTGGGGCCAACGTCCTGACTTTC. Together with reference TRBV30 and TRBJ2-6, the CDR3 gives the full variable domain: SQTIHQWPATLVQPVGSPLSLECTVEGTSNPNLYWYRQAAGRGLQLLFYSVGIGQISSEVPQNLSASRPQDRQFILSSKKLLLSDSGFYLCAWSVPTGAGANVLTFGAGSRLTVL.

This clonotype was counted ten times or more. The rearrangement joins TRBV29-1 to TRBJ1-6; 9 nucleotides line up with TRBD1. The V gene end was trimmed by 5 bases and the J gene end by 8 bases; junction bases not matched to a gene: 7. Germline V gene lookup returns CDR1 SQVTM and CDR2 ANQGSEA. The CDR3 contains 14 residues. CDR3 DNA: TGCAGCGTTAGGACAGGGGCGAGGGATTCACCCCTCCACTTT. Translating it yields CSVRTGARDSPLHF. The full variable domain, completed using reference TRBV29-1 and TRBJ1-6, is SAVISQKPSRDICQRGTSLTIQCQVDSQVTMMFWYRQQPGQSLTLIATANQGSEATYESGFVIDKFPISRPNLTFSTLTVSNMSPEDSSIYLCSVRTGARDSPLHFGNGTRLTVT.

This clonotype was seen many times. The V gene is TRBV12-3 or TRBV12-4, the J gene TRBJ1-1; D perhaps matches TRBD1 (6 bases). This CDR3 has 14 residues. V dropped 3 bases and J dropped 2 bases, with 10 bases sitting between them. Here the CDR3 reads CASSFSRGNTEAFF. The CDR3 nucleotides read TGTGCCAGCAGTTTTTCCAGGGGAAACACTGAAGCTTTCTTT.

Ten or more counts support this clonotype. The rearrangement uses TRBV28 and TRBJ2-2; 7 nucleotides line up with TRBD1. The CDR3 has 16 residues. Germline V gene data show CDR1 as MDHEN and CDR2 as SYDVKM. V shed 3 bases, J shed 5 bases, and the junction held 9 bases outside the gene matches. The CDR3 loop reads CASSFSRAGGTGELFF. The CDR3 nucleotides are TGTGCCAGCAGTTTCTCTCGGGCAGGGGGAACCGGGGAGCTGTTTTTT. The full variable domain, its missing parts supplied by reference TRBV28 and TRBJ2-2, is DVKVTQSSRYLVKRTGEKVFLECVQDMDHENMFWYRQDPGLGLRLIYFSYDVKMKEKGDIPEGYSVSREKKERFSLILESASTNQTSMYLCASSFSRAGGTGELFFGEGSRLTVL.

Remarks on this clonotype: A junction end diverges from the germline sequence, so it may reflect a read error. This rearrangement joins TRBV6-5 to TRBJ1-1; D not resolved. CDR1 and CDR2 (germline): MNHEY, SVGAGI. This CDR3 contains 16 residues. This CDR3 reads CACSYEGGSKYTEAFF. The CDR3, as DNA: TGTGCCTGCAGTTACGAAGGCGGATCCAAGTACACTGAAGCTTTCTTT.

There are many counts of this clonotype. The chain has TRBV29-1 and TRBJ2-5, with TRBD2 as a possible D gene (5 bases). Germline V gene data show CDR1 as SQVTM and CDR2 as ANQGSEA. V was trimmed by 5 bases and J by 5 bases, leaving 12 bases between them. There are 12 residues in the CDR3. This chain's CDR3 is CSVQRDGETQYF. CDR3 sequence (DNA): TGCAGCGTTCAGAGGGATGGGGAGACCCAGTACTTC.

This clonotype was found many times. V usage is TRBV6-5 and J usage is TRBJ1-2; D not certain. From germline, CDR1 is MNHEY and CDR2 SVGAGI. Trimming left V 6 bases short and J 7 bases short, with 12 bases between. This CDR3 has 12 residues. The CDR3 loop reads CASRGLLRGYTF. The CDR3 bases are TGTGCCAGCAGGGGCCTCCTACGTGGCTACACCTTC.

This clonotype was seen repeatedly, ten times or more. The rearrangement links TRBV18 to TRBJ1-1; no definite D call. CDR1 is KGHSH, CDR2 LQKENI, per germline. The CDR3 is 13 residues long. The V end lost 3 bases, the J end lost 10 bases, and 15 bases lay between the germline ends. Here the CDR3 DNA reads TGTGCCAGCTCACCCCGCCCAGGAGGGAGAGCTTTCTTT. It translates to CASSPRPGGRAFF.

This clonotype was seen at least ten times. V gene TRBV28 combines with J gene TRBJ2-7; no reliable D call. CDR1 is MDHEN and CDR2 is SYDVKM in the germline V gene. Trimming shortened V by 3 bases and J by 2 bases, and 8 bases separated the two germline ends. The CDR3 is 13 residues long. The CDR3 coding sequence is TGTGCCAGCAGTTTGTTCAGTACCTACGAGCAGTACTTC. Translating it yields CASSLFSTYEQYF.

The sample holds many counts of this clonotype. The chain combines TRBV7-8 with TRBJ2-2; the D is unclear. This CDR3 is built from 14 residues. The germline V and J ends were trimmed by 5 bases and 6 bases, with 13 bases remaining between them. Germline loops: CDR1 SGHVS, CDR2 FQNEAQ. CDR3 region: CASSLSQVAGELFF. Written as DNA, the CDR3 is TGTGCCAGCAGCCTTTCCCAAGTCGCCGGGGAGCTGTTTTTT.

This clonotype showed up many times. This chain uses TRBV6-2 or TRBV6-3 with TRBJ2-7; TRBD1 matches at 8 bases. Unmatched junction bases numbered 11, after V lost 8 bases and J lost 2 bases. The CDR3 covers 15 residues. From germline, CDR1 is MNHEY and CDR2 SVGEGT. The CDR3 here is CASGLDGTGAYEQYF. The DNA of the CDR3 is TGTGCCAGCGGGCTAGACGGGACAGGAGCCTACGAGCAGTACTTC.